The rows below give T cell receptor beta chains drawn from one sample of a study of human T cells and chemical hapten exposure. In TCRdb, the RACE reads were re-called with MiXCR into one record per CDR3 protein. The sample records about 380,000 distinct CDR3 sequences, approximately 5% being singletons. The sequencing here drew on whole blood, taken in connection with sensitization to the hapten diphenylcyclopropenone (DPC). The receptor set was obtained from a woman aged 45-60 years with alopecia areata. Some clones in this sample may be carry-over from other donors' samples. Both conserved end residues are part of each CDR3. D genes are given only for firm matches. The size entry is marked missing in some rows and otherwise reads once, few, many or a size class.

clone_size	d_call	v_call	j_call	cdr3_nt	cdr3_aa
NA	NA	TRBV10-3	TRBJ1-1	TGTGCCACGGGGGCAGGCGCGAACACTGAAGCTTTCTTT	CATGAGANTEAFF
NA	NA	TRBV7-9	TRBJ1-5	TGTGCCAGCAGCGCCGCCGGCCAGCCCCAGCATTTT	CASSAAGQPQHF
NA	NA	TRBV2	TRBJ1-4	TGTGCCAGCGCCCAAGGAGGGTCGGGTGAAAAACCGTTTTTT	CASAQGGSGEKPFF
few	NA	TRBV11-3	TRBJ2-4	TGTGCCAGCAGCGTAACAGGGTTCTTAGCCAAAAACATTCAGTACTTC	CASSVTGFLAKNIQYF
NA	NA	TRBV6-1	TRBJ1-6	TGTGCCAGCAGTGAAGATGGCCGCAGGTCAAATAATTCACCCCTCCACTTT	CASSEDGRRSNNSPLHF
many	NA	TRBV13	TRBJ1-2	TGTGCCAGCAGCGACACCCTCAGTGAGAACTATGGCTACACCTTC	CASSDTLSENYGYTF
many	TRBD2	TRBV18	TRBJ2-7	TGTGCCAGCTCTCCCGAGCGGGAGCGCTCCTACGAGCAGTACTTC	CASSPERERSYEQYF
few	NA	TRBV9	TRBJ2-7	TGTGCCAGCAGCTCAACAGGGAGCACCTACGAGCAGTACTTC	CASSSTGSTYEQYF
NA	NA	TRBV4-1	TRBJ2-4	TGCGCCAGCAGCCAAGATCGGGCAGGAAGGAGGGGGCTAGCCAAAAACATTCAGTACTTC	CASSQDRAGRRGLAKNIQYF
many	NA	TRBV29-1	TRBJ2-1	TGCAGCGTTGGGCCTGGGGCGCGTAGAAACAACAATGAGCAGTTCTTC	CSVGPGARRNNNEQFF
many	TRBD1	TRBV12-3/TRBV12-4	TRBJ2-2	TGTGCCAACTCCGGGACAGGGAACACCGGGGAGCTGTTTTTT	CANSGTGNTGELFF
many	TRBD1	TRBV6-1	TRBJ2-1	TGTGCCAGCACCGGGACAGGGGAACGTGAGCAGTTCTTC	CASTGTGEREQFF
many	TRBD1	TRBV4-1	TRBJ2-6	TGCGCCAGCAGCCTCCGGGACAGGGACAGCTCTGGGGCCAACGTCCTGACTTTC	CASSLRDRDSSGANVLTF
many	NA	TRBV29-1	TRBJ1-1	TGCAGCGTTAGACCCCAATCGAACACTGAAGCTTTCTTT	CSVRPQSNTEAFF
NA	TRBD2	TRBV28	TRBJ2-1	TGTGCCAGCAGTTCCCGGACTAGCGGGAGTAGGGTTGAGCAGTTCTTC	CASSSRTSGSRVEQFF
many	TRBD2	TRBV4-2	TRBJ2-1	TGTGCCAGCAGCCAAGATACGGAGCGGGAGGTGTTCTTC	CASSQDTEREVFF
few	TRBD1	TRBV4-1	TRBJ1-2	TGCGCCAGCAGCCAAGACCATCGGGACAGGGTGTGGGGCTACACCTTC	CASSQDHRDRVWGYTF
many	TRBD1	TRBV5-1	TRBJ2-7	TGCGCCAGCAGCTGGGGACAGGGGCAACTTGCGTACGAGCAGTACTTC	CASSWGQGQLAYEQYF
many	TRBD1	TRBV29-1	TRBJ2-1	TGCAGCGTATACACCGGGACAGGGGTTACTGAGCAGTTCTTC	CSVYTGTGVTEQFF
many	NA	TRBV6-5	TRBJ2-7	TGTGCCAGCCTCAGACGGGGTAGCTCCTACGAGCAGTACTTC	CASLRRGSSYEQYF
many	NA	TRBV28	TRBJ1-1	TGTGCCAGCAGTTTACACGCAACTGAAGCTTTCTTT	CASSLHATEAFF
many	NA	TRBV28	TRBJ1-5	TGTGCCACCGGCGGGATGGGCAATCAGCCCCAGCATTTT	CATGGMGNQPQHF
many	NA	TRBV27	TRBJ2-1	TGTGCCAGCAGTCCCATCCCCACAGGGATTGATGAGCAGTTCTTC	CASSPIPTGIDEQFF
few	NA	TRBV6-2/TRBV6-3	TRBJ2-1	TGTGCCAGCAGTTACTCGGGACTTTCCGAGTTCTACAATGAGCAGTTCTTC	CASSYSGLSEFYNEQFF
few	NA	TRBV7-9	TRBJ1-4	TGTGCCAGCAGTCCGGACCGAAATGAAAAACTGTTTTTT	CASSPDRNEKLFF
NA	NA	TRBV20-1	TRBJ1-6	TGCAGTGCTAGGGAAGGGAGTCATAATTCACCCCTCCACTTT	CSAREGSHNSPLHF
NA	NA	TRBV2	TRBJ2-7	TGTGCCAGCAGTGAAAGCGAAGGACCCCGGCAGTACTTC	CASSESEGPRQYF
many	NA	TRBV7-8	TRBJ1-1	TGTGCCAGCAGCTTTGACCCGCACGAAGCTTTCTTT	CASSFDPHEAFF
many	TRBD1	TRBV24-1	TRBJ2-3	TGTGCCACCAGTGATCTGACAGGGTCCCGAGTGTATTTT	CATSDLTGSRVYF
many	NA	TRBV6-2/TRBV6-3	TRBJ1-2	TGTGCCAGCAGTTACGACAGCTATGGCTACACCTTC	CASSYDSYGYTF
many	NA	TRBV6-6	TRBJ2-5	TGTGCCAGCAGTTCTAAAGGTTTGGAGACCCAGTACTTC	CASSSKGLETQYF
many	TRBD2	TRBV10-3	TRBJ2-7	TGTGCCATCAGTGCTGGACTAGCGGGAGGAAAGGGGGCATCCTACGAGCAGTACTTC	CAISAGLAGGKGASYEQYF
few	TRBD2	TRBV18	TRBJ2-1	TGTGCCAGCTCTGGAGAGCGGGGGGAATACAATGAGCAGTTCTTC	CASSGERGEYNEQFF
many	TRBD1	TRBV28	TRBJ2-7	TGTGCCAGCAGTCAGCCGGGACAGGGGGCGCGTGAGCAGTACTTC	CASSQPGQGAREQYF
many	TRBD2	TRBV5-6	TRBJ2-7	TGTGCCAGCGGCTCCCAGGGGACTAGCGGGATGATCTCCTACGAGCAGTACTTC	CASGSQGTSGMISYEQYF
NA	TRBD2	TRBV7-6	TRBJ2-3	TGTGCCAGCAGCCCGAGACTAGCGGGGACCGGAGATACGCAGTATTTT	CASSPRLAGTGDTQYF
many	NA	TRBV7-9	TRBJ2-2	TGTGCCAGCAGCGTCGGGGGCACGGGTACCGGGGAGCTGTTTTTT	CASSVGGTGTGELFF
many	TRBD2	TRBV11-2	TRBJ2-1	TGTGCCAGCAGCTTAGATCACCATAGCGGGAGGGCCAACAATGAGCAGTTCTTC	CASSLDHHSGRANNEQFF
NA	TRBD2	TRBV11-2	TRBJ2-1	TGTGCCAGCAGCTTAGCCCGAGGTGCGGGAGGGCCCTACAATGAGCAGTTCTTC	CASSLARGAGGPYNEQFF
few	NA	TRBV6-2/TRBV6-3	TRBJ2-2	TGTGCCAGCAGTTCGGAGTCGAACACCGGGGAGCTGTTTTTT	CASSSESNTGELFF
few	NA	TRBV10-3	TRBJ2-5	TGTGCCATCAGTGAGAGGGCTCTCGCGGCCCAGTACTTC	CAISERALAAQYF
many	NA	TRBV20-1	TRBJ1-1	TGCAGCCCCACTCGTAGTCACACTGAAGCTTTCTTT	CSPTRSHTEAFF